Shown below are 23 T cell receptor beta chains from a single sample sequenced in a study of blood T cell repertoires in COVID-19. Sequencing was performed with immunoSEQ multiplex PCR; in TCRdb, only in-frame clones are kept and a portion is missing. The table includes over 300,000 clones, nearly 90% detected once. Sequencing input: peripheral blood. The source is a man aged 18 to 29 with active or convalescent COVID-19.

The chain carries TRBV7-9 and TRBJ2-3; D perhaps matches TRBD2 (5 bases). Per germline, CDR1 SEHNR and CDR2 FQNEAQ (reference sequence). The V end lost 5 bases, the J end lost 2 bases, and 20 bases lay between the germline ends. The CDR3 spans 17 residues. The CDR3 bases are TGTGCCAGCAGCCTCCTTGCTAGCAGCCGATTCACAGATACGCAGTATTTT. The encoded protein is CASSLLASSRFTDTQYF.

The genes are TRBV13 and TRBJ2-1, with 9 bases identical to TRBD2. This CDR3 is 14 amino acids long. V lost 0 bases, J lost 9 bases, and 3 bases stayed unmatched. CDR1 is PRHDT, CDR2 FYEKMQ, per germline (reference sequence). The CDR3 sequence is CASSLGLAGVEQFF. In DNA form, the CDR3 reads TGTGCCAGCAGCTTAGGATTAGCGGGAGTTGAGCAGTTCTTC.

The genes are TRBV6-5 and TRBJ1-2; 7 bases are a match to TRBD1. There are 14 residues in the CDR3. V shed 4 bases and J 1 base; nucleotides not matched to a gene: 3. Germline loops: CDR1 MNHEY, CDR2 SVGAGI. As DNA, the CDR3 is TGTGCCAGCAGTTGGGACAGAAGTAACTATGGCTACACCTTC. As protein: CASSWDRSNYGYTF.

The chain employs TRBV6-5 and TRBJ2-5; 7 bases map to TRBD2. J lost 2 bases, V lost 6 bases, and 9 bases had no gene match. This CDR3 region has 15 residues. Germline V gives CDR1 MNHEY, CDR2 SVGAGI. CDR3 residues: CASSSLGGGQETQYF. The DNA of the CDR3 is TGTGCCAGCAGCTCCTTGGGGGGGGGACAAGAGACCCAGTACTTC.

The J gene is TRBJ1-1, the V gene TRBV3-1 (or the pseudogene TRBV3-2), with TRBD1 as a possible D gene (5 bases). The V gene's germline CDR1 is LGHDT and CDR2 YNNKEL (reference sequence). Trimming stripped 7 bases from V and 7 bases from J, with 13 bases between. This CDR3 contains 12 residues. In DNA form, the CDR3 reads TGTGCCAGCACCGACTCAGGGAATGAAGCTTTCTTT. It encodes CASTDSGNEAFF.

The rearrangement joins TRBV12-3 or TRBV12-4 to TRBJ2-7; D unresolved. The V and J ends lost 3 bases and 6 bases respectively, with 12 bases between them. This CDR3 contains 13 residues. In DNA form, the CDR3 reads TGTGCCAGCAGTTTGCTAGAAGTGGTCGAGCAGTACTTC. Its protein product is CASSLLEVVEQYF.

The V gene is TRBV6-2 or TRBV6-3, the J gene TRBJ1-2, with D possibly matching TRBD1 (5 bases). The CDR3 sequence is 16 residues long. Germline V CDR1 and CDR2: MNHEY, SVGEGT. The ends were cut back, 0 bases at V and 9 bases at J, with 20 bases in the middle. The CDR3 coding sequence is TGTGCCAGCAGTTACTCAACCGACAGAAGTCATTTGAGCTACACCTTC. This gives the protein CASSYSTDRSHLSYTF.

The chain uses TRBV28 and TRBJ1-5, with TRBD1 as a possible D gene (5 bases). In germline, CDR1 is MDHEN, CDR2 SYDVKM. CDR3 length: 14 residues. The ends were cut back, 7 bases at V and 5 bases at J, with 15 bases in the middle. CDR3: CASTTVGGDQPQHF. DNA for the CDR3: TGTGCCAGCACGACGGTCGGGGGAGATCAGCCCCAGCATTTT.

V is TRBV27 and J is TRBJ2-7; D might be TRBD2 (5 bases). Germline lookup yields CDR1 MNHEY and CDR2 SMNVEV (reference sequence). The ends were cut back, 8 bases at V and 0 bases at J, with 11 bases in the middle. There are 13 residues in the CDR3. The CDR3 DNA follows: TGTGCCAGCGCGAGTAGCGTCTCCTACGAGCAGTACTTC. Its translation: CASASSVSYEQYF.

The table lists this clone with a few counts. The chain has TRBV3-1 (or the pseudogene TRBV3-2) and TRBJ1-2; 8 nucleotides agree with TRBD1. CDR3 length: 14 residues. With V trimmed by 3 bases and J by 7 bases, 7 bases remained unmatched. The germline V gene encodes CDR1 LGHDT and CDR2 YNNKEL (reference sequence). CDR3 loop: CASSHRDRSSGYTF. The CDR3, as DNA: TGTGCCAGCAGCCACCGGGACAGGTCCTCTGGCTACACCTTC.

CDR3 in DNA: TGTGCCAGCAGCTCGGGACAGGGGGCCTCCTACGAGCAGTACTTC. Its protein is CASSSGQGASYEQYF. The J gene is TRBJ2-7, the V gene TRBV5-6; 12 bases fit TRBD1. The CDR3 is made up of 15 amino acids. CDR1 and CDR2 from the germline V gene are SGHDT and YYEEEE. The J segment lost 0 bases and the V segment lost 3 bases, leaving 1 base of the junction unmatched.

The chain carries TRBV7-2 and TRBJ2-2; 8 bases line up with TRBD2. The V segment lost 3 bases and the J segment 0 bases; nucleotides outside the gene matches: 6. This CDR3 is built from 17 residues. CDR1 is SGHTA and CDR2 is FQGNSA in the germline V gene. The DNA for the CDR3 is TGTGCCAGCAGCTTTACGGCGGGGGGCCCGAACACCGGGGAGCTGTTTTTT. It yields the protein CASSFTAGGPNTGELFF.

This sequence joins TRBV9 and TRBJ2-1, with 8 positions matching TRBD2. The germline V gene encodes CDR1 SGDLS and CDR2 YYNGEE. Losses at the gene ends were 0 bases for V and 4 bases for J; bases not matched to a gene: 6. The CDR3 contains 16 residues. Written as DNA, the CDR3 is TGTGCCAGCAGCGTAGCGCTAGCGGGCAATTACAATGAGCAGTTCTTC. Protein sequence: CASSVALAGNYNEQFF.

The chain carries TRBV12-5 and TRBJ1-2; the match to TRBD1 covers 10 bases. Losses at the gene ends were 4 bases for V and 6 bases for J; bases not matched to a gene: 8. Per germline, CDR1 LGHNT and CDR2 FRNRAP. The CDR3 spans 15 residues. The CDR3 sequence: CASGSGDRGLDGYTF. CDR3 DNA: TGTGCTAGTGGTTCCGGGGACAGGGGATTGGATGGCTACACCTTC.

The V and J genes are TRBV14 and TRBJ2-7; TRBD1 matches 12 bases. V was clipped by 5 bases and J by 6 bases; unmatched bases: 8. This CDR3 has 15 amino acids. The germline V gene encodes CDR1 SGHDN and CDR2 FVKESK. The CDR3 loop is CASSGPGQGAGEQYF. The CDR3 DNA follows: TGTGCCAGCAGCGGACCGGGACAGGGGGCTGGCGAGCAGTACTTC.

This chain uses TRBV7-2 with TRBJ1-5, with D hard to call. CDR1 SGHTA and CDR2 FQGNSA come from the germline V gene. The CDR3 contains 13 residues. Trimming stripped 1 base from V and 6 bases from J, with 7 bases between. CDR3 region: CASSLVFSQPQHF. The CDR3 DNA reads as TGTGCCAGCAGCTTAGTTTTCAGTCAGCCCCAGCATTTT.

V and J are TRBV7-2 and TRBJ2-3; 11 bases line up with TRBD2. CDR3 length equals 14 residues. After removal of 5 bases from V and 7 bases from J, the junction contained 5 bases not matched to a gene. CDR1 SGHTA and CDR2 FQGNSA come from the germline V gene. The CDR3 spells CASSPTSGSNTQYF. CDR3 bases: TGTGCCAGCAGCCCCACTAGCGGGAGCAATACGCAGTATTTT.

The chain has TRBV6-2 or TRBV6-3 and TRBJ1-5; TRBD1 matches 9 bases. Germline V gene lookup returns CDR1 MNHEY and CDR2 SVGEGT. This CDR3 has 15 residues. Trimming took 5 bases from V and 3 from J; bases not matched to a gene: 5. This chain's CDR3 is CASSPWDRVNQPQHF. The CDR3 DNA sequence: TGTGCCAGCAGTCCGTGGGACAGGGTCAATCAGCCCCAGCATTTT.

This clone has just a few counts. The rearrangement links TRBV6-5 to TRBJ1-6; TRBD1 matches 10 bases. With 5 bases clipped from V and 7 bases from J, the junction kept 5 bases outside the gene matches. Germline values: CDR1 MNHEY, CDR2 SVGAGI. This CDR3 is 15 amino acids long. The CDR3 DNA follows: TGTGCCAGCAGTCCCCCGGGACAGGGGAATTCACCCCTCCACTTT. Translated: CASSPPGQGNSPLHF.

The chain employs TRBV7-9 and TRBJ1-2, with 8 bases fitting TRBD1. This CDR3 is 13 amino acids long. Per germline, CDR1 SEHNR and CDR2 FQNEAQ (reference sequence). After removal of 5 bases from V and 8 bases from J, the junction contained 7 bases not matched to a gene. The CDR3 protein is CASSPADRGGYTF. In DNA, the CDR3 is TGTGCCAGCAGCCCCGCCGACAGGGGCGGCTACACCTTC.

This chain joins TRBV28 and TRBJ1-2; 7 bases map to TRBD1. Germline CDR1 MDHEN, CDR2 SYDVKM. Losses at the gene ends were 5 bases for V and 2 bases for J; bases not matched to a gene: 5. The CDR3 spans 14 residues. CDR3 DNA sequence: TGTGCCAGCAGTACATCGACAGGGAACTATGGCTACACCTTC. Translation: CASSTSTGNYGYTF.

CDR3 coding DNA: TGTGCCATCCGGTCAGACAGTTCCTACGAGCAGTACTTC. Protein sequence: CAIRSDSSYEQYF. The chain combines TRBV10-3 with TRBJ2-7, with D perhaps TRBD1 (5 bases). The CDR3 is made up of 13 amino acids. CDR1 is ENHRY, CDR2 SYGVKD, per germline. The ends were cut back, 8 bases at V and 1 base at J, with 12 bases in the middle.

The gene calls are TRBV11-2 and TRBJ1-3, with unresolved D. This CDR3 comprises 14 residues. The V and J ends lost 1 base and 8 bases respectively, with 12 bases between them. Germline CDR1 SGHAT, CDR2 FQNNGV. The CDR3 DNA reads TGTGCCAGCAGCTTAGGTCCAGGCTGGGACACCATATATTTT. Its protein product is CASSLGPGWDTIYF.